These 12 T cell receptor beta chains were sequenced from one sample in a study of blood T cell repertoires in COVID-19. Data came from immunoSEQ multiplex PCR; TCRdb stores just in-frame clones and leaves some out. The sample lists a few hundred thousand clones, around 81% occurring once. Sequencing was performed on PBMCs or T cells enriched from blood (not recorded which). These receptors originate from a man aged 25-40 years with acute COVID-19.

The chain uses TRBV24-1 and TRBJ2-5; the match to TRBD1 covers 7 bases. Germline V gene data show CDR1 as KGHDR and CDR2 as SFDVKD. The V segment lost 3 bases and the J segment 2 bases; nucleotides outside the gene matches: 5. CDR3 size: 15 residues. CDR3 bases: TGTGCCACCAGTGATACCGGGACAGCACAAGAGACCCAGTACTTC. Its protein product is CATSDTGTAQETQYF.

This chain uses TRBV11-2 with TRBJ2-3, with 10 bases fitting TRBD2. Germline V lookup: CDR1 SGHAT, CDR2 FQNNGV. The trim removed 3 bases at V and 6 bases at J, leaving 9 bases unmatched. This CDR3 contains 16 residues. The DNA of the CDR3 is TGTGCCAGCAGCTTTTCAAGCGGGGGGGCCGTGGATACGCAGTATTTT. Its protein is CASSFSSGGAVDTQYF.

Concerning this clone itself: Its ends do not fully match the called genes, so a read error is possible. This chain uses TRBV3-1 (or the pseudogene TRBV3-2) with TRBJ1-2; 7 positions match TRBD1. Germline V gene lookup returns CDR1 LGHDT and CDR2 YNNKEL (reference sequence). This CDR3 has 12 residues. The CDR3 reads CAGSDRVYGYTF. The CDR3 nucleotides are TGTGCCGGCAGCGACAGGGTCTATGGCTACACCTTC.

For the CDR3, the DNA is TGTGCCAGCAGCTTATTGAGAGGCGGCAATGAGCAGTTCTTC. Residues: CASSLLRGGNEQFF. The chain couples TRBV11-2 to TRBJ2-1; D not resolved. CDR3 size: 14 residues. Looked up from germline, CDR1 is SGHAT and CDR2 is FQNNGV. The ends were cut back, 2 bases at V and 6 bases at J, with 11 bases in the middle.

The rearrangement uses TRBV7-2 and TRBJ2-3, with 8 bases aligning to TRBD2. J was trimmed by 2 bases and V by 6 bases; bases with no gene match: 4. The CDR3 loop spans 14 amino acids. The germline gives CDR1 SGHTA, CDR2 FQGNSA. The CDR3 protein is CASSSGGFTDTQYF. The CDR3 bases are TGTGCCAGCAGTTCGGGGGGGTTCACAGATACGCAGTATTTT. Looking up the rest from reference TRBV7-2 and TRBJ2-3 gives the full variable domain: GAGVSQSPSNKVTEKGKDVELRCDPISGHTALYWYRQSLGQGLEFLIYFQGNSAPDKSGLPSDRFSAERTGGSVSTLTIQRTQQEDSAVYLCASSSGGFTDTQYFGPGTRLTVL.

In nucleotides, the CDR3 is TGTGCCAGCAGTCCGACAGGACTTAAAGCTTTCTTT. Translation: CASSPTGLKAFF. The chain has TRBV2 and TRBJ1-1; maybe TRBD1 (6 bases). Trimming stripped 5 bases from V and 9 bases from J, with 13 bases between. Germline values: CDR1 SNHLY, CDR2 FYNNEI. There are 12 residues in the CDR3.

CDR3 residues: CASSPGQEPYEQYF. CDR3 bases: TGTGCCAGCAGTCCGGGACAGGAACCCTACGAGCAGTACTTC. This chain joins TRBV6-5 and TRBJ2-7; TRBD1 matches 8 bases. CDR1 and CDR2 from the germline V gene are MNHEY and SVGAGI. The CDR3 is made up of 14 amino acids. V gave up 5 bases and J gave up 2 bases; unmatched junction bases: 5.

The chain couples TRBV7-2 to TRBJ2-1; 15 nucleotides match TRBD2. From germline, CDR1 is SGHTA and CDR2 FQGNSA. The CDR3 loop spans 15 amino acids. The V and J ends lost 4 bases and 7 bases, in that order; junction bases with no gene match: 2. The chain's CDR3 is CASSWGLAGGNEQFF. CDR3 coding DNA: TGTGCCAGCAGCTGGGGACTAGCGGGGGGAAATGAGCAGTTCTTC.

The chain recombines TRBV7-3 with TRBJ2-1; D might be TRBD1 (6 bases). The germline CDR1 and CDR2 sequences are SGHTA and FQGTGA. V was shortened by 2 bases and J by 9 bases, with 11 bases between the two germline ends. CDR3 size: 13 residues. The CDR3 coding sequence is TGTGCCAGCAGCTTACCAGGGGCGGCTGAGCAGTTCTTC. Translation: CASSLPGAAEQFF.

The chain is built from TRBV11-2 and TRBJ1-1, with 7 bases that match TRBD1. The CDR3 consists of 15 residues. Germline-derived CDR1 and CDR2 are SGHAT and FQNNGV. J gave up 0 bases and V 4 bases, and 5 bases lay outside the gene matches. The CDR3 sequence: CASSSQGTLNTEAFF. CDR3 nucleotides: TGTGCCAGCAGCTCACAGGGGACTTTGAACACTGAAGCTTTCTTT.

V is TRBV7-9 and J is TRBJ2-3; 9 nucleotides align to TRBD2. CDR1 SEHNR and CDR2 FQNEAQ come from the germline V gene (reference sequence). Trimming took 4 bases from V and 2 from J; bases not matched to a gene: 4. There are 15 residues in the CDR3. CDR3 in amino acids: CASSSPSGVTDTQYF. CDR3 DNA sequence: TGTGCCAGCAGCTCGCCTAGCGGGGTCACAGATACGCAGTATTTT.

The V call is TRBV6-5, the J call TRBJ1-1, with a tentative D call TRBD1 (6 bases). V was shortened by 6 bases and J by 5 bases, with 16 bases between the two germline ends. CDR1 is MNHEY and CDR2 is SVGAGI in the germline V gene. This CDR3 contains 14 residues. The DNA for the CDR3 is TGTGCCAGCAGCGTAGGGGGGGGCCCTACTGAAGCTTTCTTT. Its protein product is CASSVGGGPTEAFF.